The text below deals with one T cell receptor (beta chain). The data belong to a study of cytomegalovirus exposure and HLA in healthy donors. PCR was performed using 60 Vbeta and 13 Jbeta primers. Produced via immunoSEQ multiplex PCR; TCRdb's table is partial and in-frame only. The sample includes 90,000 to 100,000 clones, 76% of them seen just once. The length of the CDR3 is 15 residues. Germline CDR1 reads SGDLS; CDR2 reads YYNGEE. V was pared by 5 bases and J by 8 bases, with 20 bases between. The sequenced material came from PBMCs. The sequence was obtained from a man aged 40-49 years in good health and CMV-seronegative. The rearrangement joins TRBV9 to TRBJ2-1; weak D call: TRBD1 (7 bases). The CDR3 DNA reads as TGTGCCAGCAGTCCCTACAGGGGCCAGCGGGATGAGCAGTTCTTC. This gives the protein CASSPYRGQRDEQFF. Based on the CDR3 plus reference TRBV9 and TRBJ2-1, the full variable domain is DSGVTQTPKHLITATGQRVTLRCSPRSGDLSVYWYQQSLDQGLQFLIQYYNGEERAKGNILERFSAQQFPDLHSELNLSSLELGDSALYFCASSPYRGQRDEQFFGPGTRLTVL.